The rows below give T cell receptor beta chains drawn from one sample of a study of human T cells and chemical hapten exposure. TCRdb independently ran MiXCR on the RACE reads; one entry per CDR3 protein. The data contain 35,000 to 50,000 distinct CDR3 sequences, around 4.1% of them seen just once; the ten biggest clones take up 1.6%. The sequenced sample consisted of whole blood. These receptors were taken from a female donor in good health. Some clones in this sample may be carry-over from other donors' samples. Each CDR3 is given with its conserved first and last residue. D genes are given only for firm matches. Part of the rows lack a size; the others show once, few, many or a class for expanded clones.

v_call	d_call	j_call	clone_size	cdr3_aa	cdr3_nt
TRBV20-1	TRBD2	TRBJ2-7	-	CSATRLAGGYEQYF	TGCAGTGCTACGAGACTAGCGGGGGGGTACGAGCAGTACTTC
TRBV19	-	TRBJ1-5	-	CASSIRGSRQPQHF	TGTGCCAGTAGTATTAGGGGGAGCCGACAGCCCCAGCATTTT
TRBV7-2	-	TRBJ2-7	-	CASSLLTSYEQYF	TGTGCCAGCAGCTTACTCACCTCCTACGAGCAGTACTTC
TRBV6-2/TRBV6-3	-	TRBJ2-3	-	CASSYSTLIPQQGFFTQYF	TGTGCCAGCAGTTACTCGACTTTGATCCCCCAACAGGGTTTTTTTACCCAGTATTTT
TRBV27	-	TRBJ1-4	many	CASSHGRDEKLFF	TGTGCCAGCAGCCACGGACGGGATGAAAAACTGTTTTTT
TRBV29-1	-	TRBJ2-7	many	CSVRSYEQYF	TGCAGCGTCAGGAGTTACGAGCAGTACTTC
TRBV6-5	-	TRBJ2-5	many	CASSYSSGSPGTQYF	TGTGCCAGCAGTTACTCGAGTGGCTCCCCAGGGACCCAGTACTTC
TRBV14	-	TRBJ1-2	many	CASSQVPLRVSGRSDGYTF	TGTGCCAGCAGCCAAGTTCCCCTGAGGGTATCAGGGAGAAGCGATGGCTACACCTTC
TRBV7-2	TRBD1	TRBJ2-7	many	CASSLIPRQGALSYEQYF	TGTGCCAGCAGCTTAATACCCCGACAGGGTGCCCTCTCCTACGAGCAGTACTTC
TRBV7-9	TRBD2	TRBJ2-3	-	CASSPASGGPGGDTQYF	TGTGCCAGCAGCCCTGCCAGCGGGGGCCCGGGCGGGGATACGCAGTATTTT
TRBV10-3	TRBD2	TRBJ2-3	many	CAISSGGRPPDTQYF	TGTGCCATCAGTTCGGGGGGGCGGCCCCCAGATACGCAGTATTTT
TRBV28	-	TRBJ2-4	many	CASSSGTLRGNIQYF	TGTGCCAGCAGTTCAGGGACGCTTAGGGGAAACATTCAGTACTTC
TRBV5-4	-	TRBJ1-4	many	CASSLGGTSNEKLFF	TGTGCCAGCAGCTTGGGGGGGACGTCTAATGAAAAACTGTTTTTT
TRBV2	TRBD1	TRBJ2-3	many	CASKQQGARADTQYF	TGTGCCAGCAAGCAACAGGGGGCGAGAGCAGATACGCAGTATTTT
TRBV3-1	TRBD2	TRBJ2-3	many	CASSQDGSGGSDTQYF	TGTGCCAGCAGCCAAGACGGTAGCGGGGGGTCAGATACGCAGTATTTT
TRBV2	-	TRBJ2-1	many	CASSESELRLSYNEQFF	TGTGCCAGCAGTGAATCCGAACTCCGACTCTCCTACAATGAGCAGTTCTTC
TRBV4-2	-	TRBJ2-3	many	CASSHIPGGRVDTQYF	TGTGCCAGCAGCCACATACCCGGGGGCCGGGTAGATACGCAGTATTTT
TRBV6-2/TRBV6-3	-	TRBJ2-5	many	CASSYSGTQETQYF	TGTGCCAGCAGTTACAGCGGGACACAAGAGACCCAGTACTTC
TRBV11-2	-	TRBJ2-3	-	CASSPLRAETDTQYF	TGTGCCAGCAGCCCCCTGAGGGCGGAAACAGATACGCAGTATTTT
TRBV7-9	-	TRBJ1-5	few	CASSSSSGFNQPQHF	TGTGCCAGCAGCTCCTCCAGCGGTTTTAATCAGCCCCAGCATTTT
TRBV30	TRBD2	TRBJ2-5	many	CAWSVILAETQYF	TGTGCCTGGAGTGTAATACTAGCGGAGACCCAGTACTTC
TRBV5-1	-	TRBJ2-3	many	CASSGIADSTDTQYF	TGCGCCAGCAGCGGGATAGCGGATAGCACAGATACGCAGTATTTT
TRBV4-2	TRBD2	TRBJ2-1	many	CASSPTPSGGYNEQFF	TGTGCCAGCAGCCCAACCCCTAGCGGGGGCTACAATGAGCAGTTCTTC
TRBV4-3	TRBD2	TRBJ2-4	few	CASSQEIPLAGGLQYF	TGCGCCAGCAGCCAAGAAATCCCCTTAGCGGGGGGGCTTCAGTACTTC
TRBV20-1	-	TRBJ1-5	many	CSARDLASSRRKDRPGEPQHF	TGCAGTGCTAGAGATCTCGCGTCGAGCCGCCGAAAGGACAGACCAGGTGAGCCCCAGCATTTT
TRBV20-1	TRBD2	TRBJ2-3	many	CSAPLATDTQYF	TGCAGTGCTCCACTAGCGACAGATACGCAGTATTTT
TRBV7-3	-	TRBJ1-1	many	CASSLGRGLTEAFF	TGTGCCAGCAGCTTGGGCAGAGGGTTAACTGAAGCTTTCTTT
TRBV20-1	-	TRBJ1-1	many	CSARVQRTLNTEAFF	TGCAGTGCTAGAGTCCAAAGGACCTTGAACACTGAAGCTTTCTTT
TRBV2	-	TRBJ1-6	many	CASSERSSYNSPLHF	TGTGCCAGCAGTGAAAGGAGCTCCTATAATTCACCCCTCCACTTT
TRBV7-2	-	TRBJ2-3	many	CASSLGVLESDTQYF	TGTGCCAGCAGCTTAGGAGTTCTAGAATCAGATACGCAGTATTTT
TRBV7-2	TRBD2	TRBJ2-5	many	CASSLARPGGYQETQYF	TGTGCCAGCAGCTTAGCGCGACCGGGGGGGTACCAAGAGACCCAGTACTTC
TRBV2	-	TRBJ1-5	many	CASSGTAYQPQHF	TGTGCCAGCAGTGGTACAGCCTATCAGCCCCAGCATTTT
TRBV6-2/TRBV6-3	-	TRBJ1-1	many	CASSYYRDTEAFF	TGTGCCAGCAGTTACTACAGGGACACTGAAGCTTTCTTT
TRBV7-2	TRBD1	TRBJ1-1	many	CASSSRYRGGTEAFF	TGTGCCAGCAGCTCAAGATACAGGGGCGGCACTGAAGCTTTCTTT
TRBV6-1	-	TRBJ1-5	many	CASSDRPADSNQPQHF	TGTGCCAGCAGTGATCGGCCAGCTGATAGCAATCAGCCCCAGCATTTT
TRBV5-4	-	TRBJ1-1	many	CASSPGPIMNTEAFF	TGTGCCAGCAGCCCGGGCCCTATCATGAACACTGAAGCTTTCTTT
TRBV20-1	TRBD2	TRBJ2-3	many	CSASVTSGGAFTQYF	TGCAGTGCTAGTGTGACTAGCGGGGGGGCGTTTACGCAGTATTTT
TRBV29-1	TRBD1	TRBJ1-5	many	CSVTLDRANQPQHF	TGCAGCGTTACCCTTGACAGGGCAAATCAGCCCCAGCATTTT
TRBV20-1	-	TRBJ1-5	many	CSVSGGLLPDSNQPQHF	TGCAGTGTAAGTGGCGGCCTGCTTCCCGATAGCAATCAGCCCCAGCATTTT
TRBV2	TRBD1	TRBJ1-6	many	CASSEYRGTASPLHF	TGTGCCAGCAGTGAATATAGAGGGACAGCTTCACCCCTCCACTTT
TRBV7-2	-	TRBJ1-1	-	CASSLQTGTNLEAFF	TGTGCCAGCAGCTTGCAAACCGGGACAAACCTTGAAGCTTTCTTT
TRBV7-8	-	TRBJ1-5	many	CASSRGQLEPQHF	TGTGCCAGCAGTCGTGGACAATTGGAGCCCCAGCATTTT
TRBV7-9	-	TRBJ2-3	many	CASSPSSGTDTQYF	TGTGCCAGCAGCCCCAGTTCGGGCACAGATACGCAGTATTTT
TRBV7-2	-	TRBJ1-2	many	CASSHDGGRGGYTF	TGTGCCAGCAGCCACGACGGGGGGCGGGGTGGCTACACCTTC
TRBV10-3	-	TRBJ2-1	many	CAISDEGGSFYNEQFF	TGTGCCATCAGTGACGAGGGAGGAAGCTTCTACAATGAGCAGTTCTTC
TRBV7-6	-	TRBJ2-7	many	CASSLAFGLQDEQYF	TGTGCCAGCAGCTTAGCTTTCGGGCTACAGGACGAGCAGTACTTC